The 4 T cell receptor beta chains listed next were all sequenced from one sample in a study of blood T cell repertoires in COVID-19. Produced via immunoSEQ multiplex PCR; TCRdb's table is partial and in-frame only. The repertoire has approximately 76,000 clones, around 83% of them found once; the top ten carry around 32%. The sample was peripheral blood. The source is a woman aged 80 or over with active or convalescent COVID-19.

This rearrangement joins TRBV6-5 to TRBJ1-5, with 8 bases that match TRBD1. The trim removed 6 bases at V and 4 bases at J, leaving 5 bases unmatched. The CDR3 is 14 residues long. The V gene's germline CDR1 is MNHEY and CDR2 SVGAGI. The CDR3 sequence is CASRDRAQNQPQHF. CDR3 in DNA: TGTGCCAGCAGGGACAGGGCACAGAATCAGCCCCAGCATTTT.

This sequence joins TRBV7-9 and TRBJ2-2; TRBD2 matches at 10 bases. CDR1 and CDR2 from the germline V gene are SEHNR and FQNEAQ (reference sequence). Trimming removed 0 bases from V and 7 bases from J; junction bases left unmatched: 5. The CDR3 spans 16 residues. CDR3 sequence: CASSLALAGAIGELFF. CDR3 coding DNA: TGTGCCAGCAGCTTAGCCCTAGCGGGGGCGATCGGGGAGCTGTTTTTT.

The chain uses TRBV4-2 and TRBJ1-2, with D hard to call. This CDR3 spans 15 amino acids. Germline CDR1 LGHNA, CDR2 YNFKEQ. The germline V and J ends were trimmed by 4 bases and 0 bases, with 12 bases remaining between them. CDR3 nucleotide sequence: TGTGCCAGCAGCCGGTGGAGATCCACTAACTATGGCTACACCTTC. This sequence encodes CASSRWRSTNYGYTF.

This clone appeared a single time. V gene TRBV9 combines with J gene TRBJ2-5; TRBD1 is a possible D gene (6 bases). Germline CDR1 reads SGDLS; CDR2 reads YYNGEE. V was clipped by 4 bases and J by 2 bases, with 9 bases between them. The length of the CDR3 is 13 residues. The CDR3 region is CASSYGQQETQYF. CDR3 nucleotides: TGTGCCAGCAGCTATGGACAGCAAGAGACCCAGTACTTC.